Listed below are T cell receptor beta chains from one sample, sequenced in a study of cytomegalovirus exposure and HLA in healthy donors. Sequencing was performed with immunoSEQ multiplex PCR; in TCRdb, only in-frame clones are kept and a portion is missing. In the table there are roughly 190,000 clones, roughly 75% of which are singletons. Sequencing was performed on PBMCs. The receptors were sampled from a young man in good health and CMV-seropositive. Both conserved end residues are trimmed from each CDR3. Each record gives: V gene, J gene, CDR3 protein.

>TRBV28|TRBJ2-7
ASSLGQSYEQY
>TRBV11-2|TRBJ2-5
ASSFRQGTSKETQY
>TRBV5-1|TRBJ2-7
ASRFQGSYEQY
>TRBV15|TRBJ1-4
ATSRDQGKEKLF
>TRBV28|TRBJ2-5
ASTSSGVQETQY
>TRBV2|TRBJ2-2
ASFRGTGELF
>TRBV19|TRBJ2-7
ASSIGLAGGEQY
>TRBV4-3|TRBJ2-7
ASSQELQGSYEQY
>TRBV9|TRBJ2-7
ASSVEPPGEQY
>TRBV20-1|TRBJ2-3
SARLVDTQY
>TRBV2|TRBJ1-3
ASRLTGTGNTIY
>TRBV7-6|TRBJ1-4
ASSLLAGVSRTGTTNEKLF
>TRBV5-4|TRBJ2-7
ASSRGLADTYEQY
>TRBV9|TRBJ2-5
ASSRVGGAQETQY
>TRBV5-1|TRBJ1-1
ASSLVTLTGDGAEAF
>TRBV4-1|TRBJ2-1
ATYGDSPVESAYNEQF
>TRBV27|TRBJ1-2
ASSFSASNYGYT
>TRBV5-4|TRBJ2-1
ASSPGGGTRNEQF
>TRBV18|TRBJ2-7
ASSPLAGDLYEQY
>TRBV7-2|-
ASMGPAGTYEQY
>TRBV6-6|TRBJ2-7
ASSWISDRTYEQY
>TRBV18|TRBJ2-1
ASSPPSSGRDEQF
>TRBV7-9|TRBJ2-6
ASSLSSGANVLT
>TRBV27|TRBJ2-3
ASSWGLAGGSTDTQY
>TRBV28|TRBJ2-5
ASRTGQTVMETQY
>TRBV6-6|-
ASSYAARDYEQY
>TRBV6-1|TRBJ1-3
ASSEGTGLGNTIY
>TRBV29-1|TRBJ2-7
SAIGTDYEQY
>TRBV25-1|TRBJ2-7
ASSEPDRVQQY
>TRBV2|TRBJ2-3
ASSFRDTSTDTQY
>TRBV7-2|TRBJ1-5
ASSLGWGHQPQH
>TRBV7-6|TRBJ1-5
ASSLDRNQPQH
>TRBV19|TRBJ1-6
ASTEGQGNSPLH
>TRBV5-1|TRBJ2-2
ASSRGDLGATGELF
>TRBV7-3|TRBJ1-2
ASSLGSQGRNGYT
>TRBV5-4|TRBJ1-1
ASSPGVNTEAF
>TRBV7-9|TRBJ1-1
ASSGGTGGAF
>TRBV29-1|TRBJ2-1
SVGVYNEQF
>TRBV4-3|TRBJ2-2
ASSQEHRGTGELF
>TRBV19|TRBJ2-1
ASSIEGPSGGSYNEQF
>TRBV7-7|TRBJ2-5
ASSLGGGETQY
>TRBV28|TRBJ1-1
ASSEVFQGAIWLNTEAF